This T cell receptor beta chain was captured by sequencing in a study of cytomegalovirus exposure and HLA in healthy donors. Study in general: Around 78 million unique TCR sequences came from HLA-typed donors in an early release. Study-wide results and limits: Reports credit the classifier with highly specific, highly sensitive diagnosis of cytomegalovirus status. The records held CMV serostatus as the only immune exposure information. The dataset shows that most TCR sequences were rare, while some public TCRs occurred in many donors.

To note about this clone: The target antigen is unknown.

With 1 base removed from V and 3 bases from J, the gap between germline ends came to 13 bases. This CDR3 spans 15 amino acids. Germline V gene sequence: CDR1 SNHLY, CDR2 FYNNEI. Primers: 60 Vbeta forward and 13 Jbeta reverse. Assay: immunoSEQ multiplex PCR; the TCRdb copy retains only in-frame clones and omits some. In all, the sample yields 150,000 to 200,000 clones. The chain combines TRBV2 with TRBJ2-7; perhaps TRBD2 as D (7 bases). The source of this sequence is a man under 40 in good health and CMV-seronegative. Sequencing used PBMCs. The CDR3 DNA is TGTGCCAGCAGTGAAGGGGGGGGCGGAGTCTACGAGCAGTACTTC. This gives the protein CASSEGGGGVYEQYF.